The 6 T cell receptor beta chains given below trace back to one sample, sequenced in a study of shared clonotypes between healthy human individuals. The protocol was immunoSEQ multiplex PCR, while the TCRdb copy is restricted to in-frame clones and leaves out a portion. Of approximately 2,200,000 clones listed, about 92% are singletons. The naive CD8 population came from CD45RO-negative cells selected for CCR7, without terminally differentiated effector memory CD45RA+ cells. What was sequenced was naive CD8+ T cells from PBMCs. The receptor source for this set is a man between 18 and 35 years old in good health. Some clones in this sample may be carry-over from other donors' samples.

This clone occurred a few times. This sequence joins TRBV27 and TRBJ2-1; no clear D. Germline V gene data show CDR1 as MNHEY and CDR2 as SMNVEV (reference sequence). V was cut by 6 bases and J by 3 bases, with 9 bases left in between. The CDR3 extends over 13 amino acids. The CDR3 region has the DNA TGTGCCAGCAGGGACGGTTACTACAATGAGCAGTTCTTC. This sequence encodes CASRDGYYNEQFF.

The chain has TRBV27 and TRBJ2-7, with 9 nucleotides matching TRBD2. Germline V gene data show CDR1 as MNHEY and CDR2 as SMNVEV (reference sequence). Trimming at V came to 6 bases and at J to 2 bases, leaving 11 bases not matched to a gene. The CDR3 contains 16 residues. The CDR3 region is CASSPGGAGGPYEQYF. CDR3 sequence (DNA): TGTGCCAGCAGCCCCGGCGGGGCGGGAGGGCCCTACGAGCAGTACTTC.

The gene calls are TRBV15 and TRBJ1-5; D unclear. The CDR3 runs to 13 residues. Germline V gene lookup returns CDR1 LNHNV and CDR2 YYDKDF (reference sequence). The V end was cut by 5 bases, the J end by 9 bases, with 14 bases between. Here the CDR3 reads CATSGKASGPQHF. CDR3 DNA: TGTGCCACCAGCGGAAAAGCTTCTGGGCCCCAGCATTTT.

This clone was seen only once. V is TRBV27 and J is TRBJ1-5; possibly TRBD1 for D (6 bases). The V gene lost 2 bases and the J gene lost 6 bases, with 14 bases spanning the gap. The germline V gene encodes CDR1 MNHEY and CDR2 SMNVEV (reference sequence). The CDR3 is 15 amino acids. The CDR3 bases are TGTGCCAGCAGTTTAGGGGTGGGGGCTAGTCAGCCCCAGCATTTT. Protein product: CASSLGVGASQPQHF.

For this clone: At the DNA level, this CDR3 is encoded by other sequences in the same sample as well. V is TRBV27 and J is TRBJ2-5; TRBD1 agrees at 7 bases. With V trimmed by 8 bases and J by 5 bases, 11 bases remained unmatched. CDR3 size: 14 residues. Germline V lookup: CDR1 MNHEY, CDR2 SMNVEV (reference sequence). The DNA of the CDR3 is TGTGCCAGCTCCTTAAGGACAGGTCGGGAGACCCAGTACTTC. The encoded protein is CASSLRTGRETQYF.

This chain joins TRBV25-1 and TRBJ1-5; D call uncertain. Deletions cut 3 bases from V and 10 bases from J, with 10 bases between. The CDR3 spans 12 residues. Germline loops: CDR1 MGHDK, CDR2 SYGVNS. The CDR3 region is CASSDMNGPQHF. Written as DNA, the CDR3 is TGTGCCAGCAGTGACATGAACGGACCCCAGCATTTT.